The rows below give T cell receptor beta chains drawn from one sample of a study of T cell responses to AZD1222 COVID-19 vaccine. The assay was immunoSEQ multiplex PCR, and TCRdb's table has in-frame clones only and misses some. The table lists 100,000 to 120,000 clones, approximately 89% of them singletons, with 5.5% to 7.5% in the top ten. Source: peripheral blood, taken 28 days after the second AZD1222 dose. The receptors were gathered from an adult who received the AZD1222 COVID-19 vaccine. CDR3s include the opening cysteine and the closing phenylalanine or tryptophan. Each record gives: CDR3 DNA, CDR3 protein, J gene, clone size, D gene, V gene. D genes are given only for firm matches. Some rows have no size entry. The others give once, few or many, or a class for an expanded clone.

CDR3 DNA: TGTGCCAGCAGTTACAGTACTACGAGGCAGTACTTC
CDR3 protein: CASSYSTTRQYF
J gene: TRBJ2-7
clone size: -
D gene: -
V gene: TRBV2

CDR3 DNA: TGTGCCAGCAGTGAAGTGCAGGGAACAGATACGCAGTATTTT
CDR3 protein: CASSEVQGTDTQYF
J gene: TRBJ2-3
clone size: -
D gene: -
V gene: TRBV2

CDR3 DNA: TGTGCCAGCGCGACCGGGTTCATGAACACTGAAGCTTTCTTT
CDR3 protein: CASATGFMNTEAFF
J gene: TRBJ1-1
clone size: -
D gene: -
V gene: TRBV3-1/TRBV3-2

CDR3 DNA: TGTGCCAGCAGTTTATGGTCCGAGTCACCCCTCCACTTT
CDR3 protein: CASSLWSESPLHF
J gene: TRBJ1-6
clone size: -
D gene: -
V gene: TRBV28

CDR3 DNA: TGTGCCAGCAGCTTTGACAGGGTGAATGAAGCTTTCTTT
CDR3 protein: CASSFDRVNEAFF
J gene: TRBJ1-1
clone size: -
D gene: TRBD1
V gene: TRBV7-2

CDR3 DNA: TGTGCCAGCAGCTTAGTTGGACAGGAGACCTACGAGCAGTACTTC
CDR3 protein: CASSLVGQETYEQYF
J gene: TRBJ2-7
clone size: -
D gene: TRBD1
V gene: TRBV11-2

CDR3 DNA: TGTGCCAGTAGTACGACCCGCATGGATACGCAGTATTTT
CDR3 protein: CASSTTRMDTQYF
J gene: TRBJ2-3
clone size: -
D gene: -
V gene: TRBV19

CDR3 DNA: TGTGCCAGCAGCAGGCGACAGGGGAGTTGGGGCTACACCTTC
CDR3 protein: CASSRRQGSWGYTF
J gene: TRBJ1-2
clone size: -
D gene: TRBD1
V gene: TRBV7-9

CDR3 DNA: TGTGCCATCAGTGAAACAGGGAGCACTGAAGCTTTCTTT
CDR3 protein: CAISETGSTEAFF
J gene: TRBJ1-1
clone size: -
D gene: -
V gene: TRBV10-3

CDR3 DNA: TGTGCCAGTAGTATAGAGGTGTCGGTGGCCGGGGCTGTCGGCTACACCTTC
CDR3 protein: CASSIEVSVAGAVGYTF
J gene: TRBJ1-2
clone size: -
D gene: -
V gene: TRBV19

CDR3 DNA: TGTGCCAGCAGCCAAGCCGGGGTGGGCGGCTACACCTTC
CDR3 protein: CASSQAGVGGYTF
J gene: TRBJ1-2
clone size: -
D gene: -
V gene: TRBV3-1/TRBV3-2

CDR3 DNA: TGTGCCAGCAGCCAAGTGGCCTACAATGAGCAGTTCTTC
CDR3 protein: CASSQVAYNEQFF
J gene: TRBJ2-1
clone size: -
D gene: -
V gene: TRBV14

CDR3 DNA: TGTGCCAGCAGGCGTGGACAGGGGGCGGGGGAGACCCAGTACTTC
CDR3 protein: CASRRGQGAGETQYF
J gene: TRBJ2-5
clone size: -
D gene: TRBD1
V gene: TRBV6-6

CDR3 DNA: TGTGCCAGCAGCCAAGTTGGGACAGGGACCTACGAGCAGTACTTC
CDR3 protein: CASSQVGTGTYEQYF
J gene: TRBJ2-7
clone size: -
D gene: TRBD1
V gene: TRBV3-1/TRBV3-2

CDR3 DNA: TGTGCCACTTCTAGGGGGCCGAATAATTCACCCCTCCACTTT
CDR3 protein: CATSRGPNNSPLHF
J gene: TRBJ1-6
clone size: -
D gene: TRBD1
V gene: TRBV6-5

CDR3 DNA: TGTGCCAGCAGCTTAGGCCTGACTAGTATGCGTGAGCAGTTCTTC
CDR3 protein: CASSLGLTSMREQFF
J gene: TRBJ2-1
clone size: -
D gene: -
V gene: TRBV7-3

CDR3 DNA: TGTGCCAGCAGTTCCGGGGTCGAGCAGTACTTC
CDR3 protein: CASSSGVEQYF
J gene: TRBJ2-7
clone size: -
D gene: -
V gene: TRBV6-5

CDR3 DNA: TGTGCCAGCAGTTACTCGGCTAGCTCCTATAATTCACCCCTCCACTTT
CDR3 protein: CASSYSASSYNSPLHF
J gene: TRBJ1-6
clone size: -
D gene: -
V gene: TRBV6-5

CDR3 DNA: TGTGCCATCAGCGACAAAATGAACACTGAAGCTTTCTTT
CDR3 protein: CAISDKMNTEAFF
J gene: TRBJ1-1
clone size: once
D gene: -
V gene: TRBV10-3

CDR3 DNA: TGTGCCAGCAGTACGTTAAATGAGCAGTACTTC
CDR3 protein: CASSTLNEQYF
J gene: TRBJ2-7
clone size: -
D gene: -
V gene: TRBV12-3/TRBV12-4

CDR3 DNA: TGTGCCAGCAGGGCGGGGCTCTATAGCAATCAGCCCCAGCATTTT
CDR3 protein: CASRAGLYSNQPQHF
J gene: TRBJ1-5
clone size: -
D gene: -
V gene: TRBV6-5

CDR3 DNA: TGTGCCAGTAGTATAGCTGGACTGACCTATGGCTACACCTTC
CDR3 protein: CASSIAGLTYGYTF
J gene: TRBJ1-2
clone size: -
D gene: -
V gene: TRBV19

CDR3 DNA: TGTGCCAGCAGCTTCACGACTGGAGCTTGGGAGCTGTTTTTT
CDR3 protein: CASSFTTGAWELFF
J gene: TRBJ2-2
clone size: -
D gene: -
V gene: TRBV11-2

CDR3 DNA: TGTGCCAGCAGCTCCGGGACCCGGGAAAAACTGTTTTTT
CDR3 protein: CASSSGTREKLFF
J gene: TRBJ1-4
clone size: -
D gene: -
V gene: TRBV5-6

CDR3 DNA: TGTGCCAGCAGAGAGGGGTGGACTGAAGCTTTCTTT
CDR3 protein: CASREGWTEAFF
J gene: TRBJ1-1
clone size: -
D gene: -
V gene: TRBV7-9

CDR3 DNA: TGTGCCAGTTCCCCCCAGGAAGGGGGCACCGGGGAGCTGTTTTTT
CDR3 protein: CASSPQEGGTGELFF
J gene: TRBJ2-2
clone size: few
D gene: -
V gene: TRBV2

CDR3 DNA: TGTGCCAGCAGTTACCGTCAGGGGAGGGAAAAACTGTTTTTT
CDR3 protein: CASSYRQGREKLFF
J gene: TRBJ1-4
clone size: -
D gene: -
V gene: TRBV6-5

CDR3 DNA: TGCGCCAGCAGCTTGGAAGGACAGGGGATTCGTGAAGCTTTCTTT
CDR3 protein: CASSLEGQGIREAFF
J gene: TRBJ1-1
clone size: -
D gene: TRBD1
V gene: TRBV5-1

CDR3 DNA: TGCAGCGTTGACACACAGGGGGATCCCGGGGAGCTGTTTTTT
CDR3 protein: CSVDTQGDPGELFF
J gene: TRBJ2-2
clone size: -
D gene: TRBD1
V gene: TRBV29-1